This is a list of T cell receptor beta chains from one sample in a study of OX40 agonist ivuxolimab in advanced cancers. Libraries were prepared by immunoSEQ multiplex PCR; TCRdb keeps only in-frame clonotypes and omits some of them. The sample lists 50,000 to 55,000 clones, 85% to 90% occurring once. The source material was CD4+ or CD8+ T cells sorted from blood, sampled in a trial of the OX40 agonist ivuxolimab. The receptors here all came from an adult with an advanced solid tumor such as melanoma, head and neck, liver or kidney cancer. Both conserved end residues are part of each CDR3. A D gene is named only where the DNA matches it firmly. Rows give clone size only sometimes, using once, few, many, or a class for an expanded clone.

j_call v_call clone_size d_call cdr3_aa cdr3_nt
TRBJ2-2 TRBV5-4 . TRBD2 CASSGASGRNTGELFF TGTGCCAGCAGCGGAGCTAGCGGGAGGAACACCGGGGAGCTGTTTTTT
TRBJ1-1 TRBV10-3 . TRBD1 CAISPTGLNTEAFF TGTGCCATCAGCCCGACAGGGTTGAACACTGAAGCTTTCTTT
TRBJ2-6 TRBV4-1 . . CASSQQTDIGANVLTF TGCGCCAGCAGCCAACAGACAGATATCGGGGCCAACGTCCTGACTTTC
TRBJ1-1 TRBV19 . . CASSIGTGTVNTEAFF TGTGCCAGTAGTATAGGCACCGGGACGGTGAACACTGAAGCTTTCTTT
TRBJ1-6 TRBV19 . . CASSISGSGTSPLHF TGTGCCAGTAGTATCTCTGGTTCAGGGACTTCACCCCTCCACTTT
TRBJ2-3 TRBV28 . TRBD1 CASRGQKSTDTQYF TGTGCCAGCAGGGGACAGAAAAGCACAGATACGCAGTATTTT
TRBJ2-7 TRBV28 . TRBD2 CASSSPLGGGRYEQYF TGTGCCAGCAGTTCACCCCTGGGGGGGGGAAGGTACGAGCAGTACTTC
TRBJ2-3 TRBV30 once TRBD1 CAWSVQGPTRDTQYF TGTGCCTGGAGTGTACAGGGGCCGACCAGAGATACGCAGTATTTT
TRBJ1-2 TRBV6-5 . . CASSYSRDAYGYTF TGTGCCAGCAGTTACTCCCGGGACGCCTATGGCTACACCTTC
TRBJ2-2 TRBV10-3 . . CAISESLNLLRNTGELFF TGTGCCATCAGTGAGTCTCTAAACCTCCTAAGGAACACCGGGGAGCTGTTTTTT
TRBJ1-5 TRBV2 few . CASKEGRDQPQHF TGTGCCAGCAAGGAGGGGAGGGATCAGCCCCAGCATTTT
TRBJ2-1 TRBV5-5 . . CASSSIRGVNEQFF TGTGCCAGCAGCTCTATCAGGGGGGTGAATGAGCAGTTCTTC
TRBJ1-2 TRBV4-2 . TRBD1 CASSQGTGEYGYTF TGTGCCAGCAGCCAAGGGACAGGCGAGTATGGCTACACCTTC
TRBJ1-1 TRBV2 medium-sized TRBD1 CASSPTGDTEAFF TGTGCCAGCAGTCCTACAGGGGACACTGAAGCTTTCTTT
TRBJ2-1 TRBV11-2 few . CASTDRAPYNEQFF TGTGCCAGCACTGACCGGGCCCCCTACAATGAGCAGTTCTTC
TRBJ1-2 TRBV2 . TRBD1 CASSEETGGNYGYTF TGTGCCAGCAGTGAGGAGACAGGGGGCAACTATGGCTACACCTTC
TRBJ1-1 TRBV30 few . CAWSARSDTEAFF TGTGCCTGGAGTGCAAGGTCGGACACTGAAGCTTTCTTT
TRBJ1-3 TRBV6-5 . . CATAISFDGGNTIYF TGTGCCACCGCAATTAGTTTTGATGGCGGAAACACCATATATTTT
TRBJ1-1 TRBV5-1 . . CASSVTTNTEAFF TGCGCCAGCAGCGTAACAACGAACACTGAAGCTTTCTTT
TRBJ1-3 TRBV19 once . CASSIGGGGTGNTIYF TGTGCCAGTAGTATCGGCGGCGGGGGAACAGGAAACACCATATATTTT
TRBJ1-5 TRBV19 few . CASKRTGEGNQPQHF TGTGCCAGTAAGCGCACGGGTGAGGGCAATCAGCCCCAGCATTTT
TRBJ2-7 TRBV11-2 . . CASSTLETSSYEQYF TGTGCCAGCAGCACCCTGGAGACCTCATCCTACGAGCAGTACTTC
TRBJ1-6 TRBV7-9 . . CASSLALGYSPLHF TGTGCCAGCAGCTTAGCGTTAGGGTATTCACCCCTCCACTTT
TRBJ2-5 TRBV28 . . CASSLGAQETQYF TGTGCCAGCAGTTTAGGAGCCCAAGAGACCCAGTACTTC
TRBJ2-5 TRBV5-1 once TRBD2 CASSLAGAGEVETQYF TGCGCCAGCAGCTTGGCCGGGGCGGGAGAGGTGGAGACCCAGTACTTC
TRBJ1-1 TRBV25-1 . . CASSENVGGSNTEAFF TGTGCCAGCAGTGAAAACGTTGGGGGGTCAAACACTGAAGCTTTCTTT
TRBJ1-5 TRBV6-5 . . CASRGQVAQHF TGTGCCAGCCGGGGGCAGGTGGCCCAGCATTTT
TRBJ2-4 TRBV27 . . CASSLYSGQLLAKNIQYF TGTGCCAGCAGTTTATATAGTGGACAGCTCCTAGCCAAAAACATTCAGTACTTC
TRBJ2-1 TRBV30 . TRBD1 CAWRAGPRDRRNEQFF TGTGCCTGGAGAGCCGGCCCGCGGGACAGGCGCAATGAGCAGTTCTTC
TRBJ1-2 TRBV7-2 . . CASSLDRDYGYTF TGTGCCAGCAGCTTAGACAGGGACTATGGCTACACCTTC
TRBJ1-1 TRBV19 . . CASMEEMNTEAFF TGTGCCAGTATGGAGGAAATGAACACTGAAGCTTTCTTT
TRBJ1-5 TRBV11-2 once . CASSLLGQPQHF TGTGCCAGCAGCTTATTAGGTCAGCCCCAGCATTTT
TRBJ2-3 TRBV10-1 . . CASSELRSDTDTQYF TGCGCCAGCAGTGAACTAAGGTCTGACACAGATACGCAGTATTTT
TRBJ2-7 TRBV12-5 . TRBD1 CASGLAGQGVGEQYF TGTGCTAGTGGTTTAGCGGGACAGGGGGTAGGAGAGCAGTACTTC
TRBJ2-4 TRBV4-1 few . CASSQDWVGKNIQYF TGCGCCAGCAGCCAAGATTGGGTGGGCAAAAACATTCAGTACTTC
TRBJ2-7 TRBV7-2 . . CASSLVTGNQREQYF TGTGCCAGCAGCTTAGTGACGGGGAATCAACGAGAGCAGTACTTC
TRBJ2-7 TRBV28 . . CASTLFRGVLSYEQYF TGTGCCAGCACTCTCTTTAGAGGGGTCCTCTCCTACGAGCAGTACTTC
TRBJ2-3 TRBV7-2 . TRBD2 CASSLATSGLNTQYF TGTGCCAGCAGCCTGGCGACTAGCGGGCTCAATACGCAGTATTTT
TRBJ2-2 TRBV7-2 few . CASSLGDLAGELFF TGTGCCAGCAGCTTAGGGGACCTGGCCGGGGAGCTGTTTTTT
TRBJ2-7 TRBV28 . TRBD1 CASSEAGTEHTYEQYF TGTGCCAGCAGTGAGGCCGGGACAGAGCATACCTACGAGCAGTACTTC
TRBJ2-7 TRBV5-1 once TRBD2 CASSPRGGDLSYEQYF TGCGCCAGCAGTCCCCGCGGGGGAGATCTCTCCTACGAGCAGTACTTC
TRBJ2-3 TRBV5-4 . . CASSSGRGRSTDTQYF TGTGCCAGCAGCTCCGGCCGAGGGAGGAGCACAGATACGCAGTATTTT
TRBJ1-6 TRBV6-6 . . CASSSTNSPLHF TGTGCCAGCAGTTCGACCAATTCACCCCTCCACTTT
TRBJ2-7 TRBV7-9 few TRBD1 CASSLTGGLDEQYF TGTGCCAGCAGCTTGACAGGGGGCCTCGACGAGCAGTACTTC
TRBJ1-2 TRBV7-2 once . CASSPRRASYGYTF TGTGCCAGCAGCCCACGTAGGGCTAGCTATGGCTACACCTTC
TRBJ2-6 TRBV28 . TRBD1 CASSSQGNGANVLTF TGTGCCAGCAGTTCACAGGGGAACGGGGCCAACGTCCTGACTTTC
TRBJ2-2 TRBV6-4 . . CASILDTGELFF TGTGCCAGCATCCTAGACACCGGGGAGCTGTTTTTT
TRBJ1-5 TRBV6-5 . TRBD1 CASRELQGNDQPQHF TGTGCCAGTCGCGAATTACAGGGGAATGATCAGCCCCAGCATTTT
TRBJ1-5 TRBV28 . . CASSSTGQPQHF TGTGCCAGCAGCTCAACAGGACAGCCCCAGCATTTT
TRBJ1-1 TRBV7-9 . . CASSPEVGNTEAFF TGTGCCAGCAGCCCAGAAGTCGGGAACACTGAAGCTTTCTTT
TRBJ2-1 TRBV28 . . CATSGKGPYNEQFF TGTGCCACCTCGGGGAAGGGGCCCTACAATGAGCAGTTCTTC
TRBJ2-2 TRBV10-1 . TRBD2 CASSSSGGTGELFF TGCGCCAGCAGTTCTAGCGGGGGCACCGGGGAGCTGTTTTTT
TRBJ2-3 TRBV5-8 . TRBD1 CASSVGTGEDTQYF TGTGCCAGCAGCGTAGGGACAGGGGAAGATACGCAGTATTTT
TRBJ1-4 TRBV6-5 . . CASSYSGLQNEKLFF TGTGCCAGCAGTTACTCGGGACTGCAAAATGAAAAACTGTTTTTT
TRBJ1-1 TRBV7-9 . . CASSLIMNTEAFF TGTGCCAGCAGCTTAATAATGAACACTGAAGCTTTCTTT